The entry below gives a single T cell receptor beta chain sequence along with its context. As yet, its antigen is unknown. This entry belongs to a study of shared clonotypes between healthy human individuals. Overall study: CD8 memory received one plate per donor, CD8 naive two, CD4 memory three and CD4 naive three.

Trimming shortened V by 3 bases and J by 0 bases, and 15 bases separated the two germline ends. CDR1 LNHNV and CDR2 YYDKDF come from the germline V gene (reference sequence). The CDR3 has 17 residues. Notes on the study in general: What rarefaction showed was incomplete sorted-subset sequencing despite large depth. Naive subsets usually exceeded memory subsets in estimated richness.

The assay used deep level. Libraries were prepared by immunoSEQ multiplex PCR; TCRdb keeps only in-frame clonotypes and omits some of them. The top ten clones hold around 1.2% of a sample with nearly 2 million clones, approximately 94% of them seen once. Naive CD8 cells, CD45RO-negative and positively selected for CCR7, excluded terminally differentiated effector memory CD45RA+ cells. The sequencing sample was made of naive CD8+ T cells sorted from blood. The chain uses TRBV15 and TRBJ2-1, with no clear D. The receptor was isolated from a man aged 18 to 29 in good health. The CDR3 loop is CATSRTTEISSYNEQFF. CDR3 DNA: TGTGCCACCAGCAGGACAACTGAGATAAGCTCCTACAATGAGCAGTTCTTC.